This TCR beta chain originates from a study of blood T cell repertoires in COVID-19. Whole-study context: The cDNA or gDNA used as material had been derived from T cells, B-cell-depleted T cells, or PBMCs.

In the original processing: Amplification from reference gene primers served as the basis for estimated nucleated cell counts. The repertoire was sequenced with immunoSEQ multiplex PCR; TCRdb's copy has only in-frame clones and lacks some. That table furnishes V, J and clone size, whereas the DNA furnished D and trimming. The sample yields approximately 180,000 clones, 70% to 90% seen once. V trimming: 7 bases; J trimming: 0 bases; junction bases outside the gene matches: 8. This CDR3 is built from 15 residues. Germline-derived CDR1 and CDR2 are SGHTA and FQGNSA. The sequence came from a man in his 60s with acute or convalescent COVID-19. This rearrangement joins TRBV7-2 to TRBJ2-7, with 8 bases matching TRBD1. The specimen was peripheral blood. The CDR3 is CASTVGTGSSYEQYF. DNA of the CDR3: TGTGCCAGCACCGTCGGGACAGGCAGCTCCTACGAGCAGTACTTC.